There are a few counts of the clone carrying this T cell receptor beta chain. Its antigen is unidentified. These data come from a study of T cell repertoires in cytomegalovirus infection. Study-level background: Both recently identified HLA-C-restricted and well-studied HLA-B-restricted CMV epitopes were used in the study. An indication of both CMV infection and matching HLA type came from public TCR beta signatures.

Losses at the gene ends were 5 bases for V and 9 bases for J; bases not matched to a gene: 12. CDR1 and CDR2 (germline): SEHNR, FQNEAQ (reference sequence). The CDR3 sequence is 14 residues long. Study-wide points: Cumulated frequencies of public TCR beta families served to identify carriers of CMV plus the relevant HLA. What dominated the ex vivo response were HLA-C-restricted CMV-specific TCR beta clonotypes.

TCRdb independently ran MiXCR on the reads; one entry per CDR3 protein. The table includes some 480,000 distinct CDR3 sequences, around 30% detected once. The clonotype comes from a human donor in good health (CMV status not recorded). Some clones in this sample may be carry-over from other donors' samples. The chain links TRBV7-9 to TRBJ2-7, with 8 bases aligning to TRBD2. The sample here was cultured PBMCs, taken from culture after CMV antigen stimulation. The CDR3 loop is CASSPTGGGQVQYF. The CDR3 DNA sequence: TGTGCCAGCAGCCCGACCGGGGGGGGGCAAGTGCAGTACTTC.